The clone carrying this TCR beta chain was recorded many times. Antigen specificity is unknown. Trimming removed 0 bases at V and 3 bases at J, with 9 bases between. Germline CDR1 reads ENHRY; CDR2 reads SYGVKD. The CDR3 consists of 14 residues. This sample is drawn from a study of T cell repertoires in cytomegalovirus infection. Across the study: Newly reported HLA-C-restricted and thoroughly characterized HLA-B-restricted CMV epitopes were employed. It can be stated that public TCR beta signatures indicated CMV infection as well as a matching HLA type. Broader study findings: Using cumulative public TCR beta family frequency, the authors identified those who carried CMV together with the relevant HLA. HLA-C-restricted, CMV-specific TCR beta clonotypes were dominant ex vivo.

TCRdb itself ran the reads through MiXCR, one entry per CDR3 protein. The profile covers some 700,000 distinct CDR3 sequences, with 33% appearing a single time and about 20% taken by the ten largest. This chain links TRBV10-3 with TRBJ2-7; no clear D. The sequencing used cultured PBMCs, collected from culture after CMV antigen stimulation. The sequence was collected from a human donor in good health (CMV status not recorded). Some clones in this sample may be carry-over from other donors' samples. CDR3 coding DNA: TGTGCCATCAGTGAGTCGAGAGCTGGCTACGAGCAGTACTTC. Translating it yields CAISESRAGYEQYF.